This T cell receptor beta chain originates from a study of CD8 T cells in Susac syndrome. Germline assignment: CDR1 MDHEN and CDR2 SYDVKM. There are 16 residues in the CDR3. V lost 5 bases to trimming and J lost 0 bases; unmatched junction nucleotides: 6. The authors negatively isolated CD8+ and CD4+ T cells and FACS-enriched TEMRA cells. A quantity of about 0.5 to 1 ug RNA underwent reverse transcription using random hexamers. TCRdb passed the immunoSEQ multiplex PCR reads through MiXCR, listing each CDR3 protein once. The repertoire consists of 120,000 to 150,000 distinct CDR3 sequences, with approximately 93% occurring once and the leading ten covering nearly 0.085%.

The genes are TRBV28 and TRBJ2-1; 8 bases fit TRBD2. The sequence was collected from a human donor in good health. Sequencing was performed on CD4+ T cells from PBMCs. This CDR3 is CASSPPGGGSYNEQFF. In DNA, the CDR3 is TGTGCCAGCAGTCCTCCCGGGGGGGGCTCCTACAATGAGCAGTTCTTC.